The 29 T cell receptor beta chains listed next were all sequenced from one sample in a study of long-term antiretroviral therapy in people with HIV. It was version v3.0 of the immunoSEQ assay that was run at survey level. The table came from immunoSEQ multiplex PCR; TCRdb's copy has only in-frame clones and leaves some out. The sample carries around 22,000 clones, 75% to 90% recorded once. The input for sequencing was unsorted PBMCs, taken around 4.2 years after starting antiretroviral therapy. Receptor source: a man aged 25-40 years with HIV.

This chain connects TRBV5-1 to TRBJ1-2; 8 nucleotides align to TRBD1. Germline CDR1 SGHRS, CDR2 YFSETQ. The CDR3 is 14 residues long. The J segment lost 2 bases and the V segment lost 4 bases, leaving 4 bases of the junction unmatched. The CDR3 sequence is CASSPGQANYGYTF. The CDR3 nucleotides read TGCGCCAGCAGCCCGGGACAGGCCAACTATGGCTACACCTTC.

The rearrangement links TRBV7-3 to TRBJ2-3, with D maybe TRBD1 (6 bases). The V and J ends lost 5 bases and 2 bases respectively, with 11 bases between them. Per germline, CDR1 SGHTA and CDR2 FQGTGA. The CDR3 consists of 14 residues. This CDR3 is CASSRGQYTDTQYF. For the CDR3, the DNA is TGTGCCAGCAGCCGTGGACAGTACACAGATACGCAGTATTTT. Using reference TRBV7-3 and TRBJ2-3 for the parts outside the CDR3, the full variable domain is GAGVSQTPSNKVTEKGKYVELRCDPISGHTALYWYRQSLGQGPEFLIYFQGTGAADDSGLPNDRFFAVRPEGSVSTLKIQRTERGDSAVYLCASSRGQYTDTQYFGPGTRLTVL.

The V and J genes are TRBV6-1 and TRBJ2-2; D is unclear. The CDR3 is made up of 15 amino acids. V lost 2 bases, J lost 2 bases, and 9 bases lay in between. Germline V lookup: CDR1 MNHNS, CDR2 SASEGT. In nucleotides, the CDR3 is TGTGCCAGCAGTGAACGGCCAGAAAACACCGGGGAGCTGTTTTTT. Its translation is CASSERPENTGELFF.

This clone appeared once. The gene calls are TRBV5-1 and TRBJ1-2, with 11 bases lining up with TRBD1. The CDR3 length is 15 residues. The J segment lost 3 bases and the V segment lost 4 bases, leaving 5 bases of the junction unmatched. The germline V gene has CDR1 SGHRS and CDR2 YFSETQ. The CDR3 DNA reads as TGCGCCAGCAGCCAAGGACAGGGGGCTTACTATGGCTACACCTTC. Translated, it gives CASSQGQGAYYGYTF.

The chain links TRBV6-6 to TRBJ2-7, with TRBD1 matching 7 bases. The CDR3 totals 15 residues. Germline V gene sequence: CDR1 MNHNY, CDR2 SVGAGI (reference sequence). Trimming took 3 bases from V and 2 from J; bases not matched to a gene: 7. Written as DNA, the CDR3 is TGTGCCAGCAGTTATTGGCCAGGGGGAACCTACGAGCAGTACTTC. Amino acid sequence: CASSYWPGGTYEQYF.

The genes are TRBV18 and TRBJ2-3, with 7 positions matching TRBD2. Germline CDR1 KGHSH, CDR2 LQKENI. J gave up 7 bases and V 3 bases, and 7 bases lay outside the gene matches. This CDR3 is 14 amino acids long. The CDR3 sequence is CASSPPGRGYTQYF. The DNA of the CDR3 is TGTGCCAGCTCACCTCCAGGGAGGGGTTATACGCAGTATTTT.

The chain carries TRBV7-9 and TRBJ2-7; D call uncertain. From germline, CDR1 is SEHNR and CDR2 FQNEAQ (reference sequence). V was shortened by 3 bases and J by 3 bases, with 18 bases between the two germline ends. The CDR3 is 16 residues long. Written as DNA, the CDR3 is TGTGCCAGCAGCTTTTCAACTGGCGTCCAACTCTACGAGCAGTACTTC. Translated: CASSFSTGVQLYEQYF.

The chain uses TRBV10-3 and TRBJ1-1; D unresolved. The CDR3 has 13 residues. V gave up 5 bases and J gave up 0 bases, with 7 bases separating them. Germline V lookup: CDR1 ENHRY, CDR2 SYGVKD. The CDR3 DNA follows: TGTGCCATCAGTACCACCATGAACACTGAAGCTTTCTTT. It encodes CAISTTMNTEAFF.

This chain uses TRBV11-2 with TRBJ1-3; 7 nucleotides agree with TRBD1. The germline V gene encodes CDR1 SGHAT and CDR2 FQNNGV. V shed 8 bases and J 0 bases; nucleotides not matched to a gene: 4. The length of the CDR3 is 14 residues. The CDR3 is CASLGTDSGNTIYF. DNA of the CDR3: TGTGCCAGCCTCGGGACAGACTCTGGAAACACCATATATTTT.

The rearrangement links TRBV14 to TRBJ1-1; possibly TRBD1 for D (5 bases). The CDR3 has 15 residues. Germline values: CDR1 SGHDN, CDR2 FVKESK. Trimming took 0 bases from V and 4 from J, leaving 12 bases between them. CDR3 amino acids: CASSQDDSTGTEAFF. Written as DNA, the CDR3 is TGTGCCAGCAGCCAAGACGACAGTACGGGCACTGAAGCTTTCTTT.

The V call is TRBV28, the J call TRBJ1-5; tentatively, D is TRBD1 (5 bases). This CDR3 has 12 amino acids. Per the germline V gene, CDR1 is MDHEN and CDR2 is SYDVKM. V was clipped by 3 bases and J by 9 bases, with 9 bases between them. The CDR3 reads CASSFGTTPQHF. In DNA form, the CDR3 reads TGTGCCAGCAGTTTCGGGACGACGCCCCAGCATTTT.

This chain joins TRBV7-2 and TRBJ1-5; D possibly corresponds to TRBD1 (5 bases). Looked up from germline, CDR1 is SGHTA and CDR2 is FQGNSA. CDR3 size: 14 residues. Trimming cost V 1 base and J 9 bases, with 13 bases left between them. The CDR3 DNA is TGTGCCAGCAGCTTAGGGGACGGATTGGGGCCCCAGCATTTT. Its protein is CASSLGDGLGPQHF.

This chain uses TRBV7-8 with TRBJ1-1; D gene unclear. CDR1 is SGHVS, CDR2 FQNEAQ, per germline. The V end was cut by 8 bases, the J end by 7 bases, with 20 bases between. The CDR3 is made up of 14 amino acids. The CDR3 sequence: CASVVEGGWDEAFF. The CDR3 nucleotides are TGTGCCAGCGTTGTTGAGGGCGGGTGGGATGAAGCTTTCTTT.

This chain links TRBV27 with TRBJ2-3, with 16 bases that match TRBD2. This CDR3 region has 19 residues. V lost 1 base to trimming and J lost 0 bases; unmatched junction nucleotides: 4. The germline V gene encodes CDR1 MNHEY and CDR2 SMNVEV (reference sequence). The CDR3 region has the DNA TGTGCCAGCAGTTTATTGGGACTAGCGGGAGGGTTTAGCACAGATACGCAGTATTTT. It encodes CASSLLGLAGGFSTDTQYF.

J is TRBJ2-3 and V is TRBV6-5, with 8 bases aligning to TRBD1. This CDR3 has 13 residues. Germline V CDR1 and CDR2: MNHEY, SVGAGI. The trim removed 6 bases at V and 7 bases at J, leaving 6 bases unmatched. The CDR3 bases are TGTGCCAGCAGGCCAGGGGGCGCATATACGCAGTATTTT. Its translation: CASRPGGAYTQYF.

The CDR3 loop is CASSLFGGSGEKLFF. In DNA, the CDR3 is TGTGCCAGCAGTTTATTTGGGGGCTCGGGTGAAAAACTGTTTTTT. This rearrangement joins TRBV27 to TRBJ1-4; possibly TRBD1 for D (6 bases). The CDR3 length is 15 residues. V was trimmed by 1 base and J by 7 bases, leaving 13 bases between them. In germline, CDR1 is MNHEY, CDR2 SMNVEV (reference sequence).

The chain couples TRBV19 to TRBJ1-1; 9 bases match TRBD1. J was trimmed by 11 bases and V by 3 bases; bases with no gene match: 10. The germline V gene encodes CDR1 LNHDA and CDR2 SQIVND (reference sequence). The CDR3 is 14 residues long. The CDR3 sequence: CASSIDDRGIGAFF. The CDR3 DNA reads TGTGCCAGTAGTATCGATGACAGGGGGATTGGGGCTTTCTTT.

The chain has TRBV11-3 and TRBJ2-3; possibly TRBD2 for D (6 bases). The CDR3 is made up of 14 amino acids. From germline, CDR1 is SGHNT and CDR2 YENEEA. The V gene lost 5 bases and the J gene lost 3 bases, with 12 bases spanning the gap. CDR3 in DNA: TGTGCCAGCAGCCGCGGCGGGAAGACAGATACGCAGTATTTT. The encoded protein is CASSRGGKTDTQYF.

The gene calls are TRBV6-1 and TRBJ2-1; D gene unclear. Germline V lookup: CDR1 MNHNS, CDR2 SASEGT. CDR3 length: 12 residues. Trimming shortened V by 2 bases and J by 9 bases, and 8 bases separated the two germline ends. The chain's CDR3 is CASSEYWGEQFF. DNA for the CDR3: TGTGCCAGCAGTGAATATTGGGGTGAGCAGTTCTTC.

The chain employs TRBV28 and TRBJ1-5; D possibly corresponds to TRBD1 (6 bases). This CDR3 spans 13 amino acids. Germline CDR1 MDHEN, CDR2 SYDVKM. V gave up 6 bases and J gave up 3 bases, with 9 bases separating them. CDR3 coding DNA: TGTGCCAGCAGGAACAGGGACAATCAGCCCCAGCATTTT. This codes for CASRNRDNQPQHF. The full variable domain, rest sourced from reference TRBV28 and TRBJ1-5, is DVKVTQSSRYLVKRTGEKVFLECVQDMDHENMFWYRQDPGLGLRLIYFSYDVKMKEKGDIPEGYSVSREKKERFSLILESASTNQTSMYLCASRNRDNQPQHFGDGTRLSIL.

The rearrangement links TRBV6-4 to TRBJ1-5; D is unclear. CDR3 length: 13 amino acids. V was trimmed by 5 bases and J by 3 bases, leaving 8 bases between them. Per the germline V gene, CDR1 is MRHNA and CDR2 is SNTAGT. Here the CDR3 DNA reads TGTGCCAGCAGTTCCCAGGTCAATCAGCCCCAGCATTTT. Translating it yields CASSSQVNQPQHF.

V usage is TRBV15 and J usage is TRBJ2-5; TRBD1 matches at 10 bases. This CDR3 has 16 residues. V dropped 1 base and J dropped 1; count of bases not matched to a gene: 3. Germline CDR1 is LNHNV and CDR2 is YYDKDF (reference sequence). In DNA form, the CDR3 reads TGTGCCACCAGCAGAGGGGGGACAGGGGCCCAAGAGACCCAGTACTTC. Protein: CATSRGGTGAQETQYF.

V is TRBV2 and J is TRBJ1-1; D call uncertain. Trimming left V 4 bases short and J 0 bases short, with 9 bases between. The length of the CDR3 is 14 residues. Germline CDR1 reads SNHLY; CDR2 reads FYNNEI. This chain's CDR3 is CASSVAEMNTEAFF. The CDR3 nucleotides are TGTGCCAGCAGTGTCGCGGAGATGAACACTGAAGCTTTCTTT.

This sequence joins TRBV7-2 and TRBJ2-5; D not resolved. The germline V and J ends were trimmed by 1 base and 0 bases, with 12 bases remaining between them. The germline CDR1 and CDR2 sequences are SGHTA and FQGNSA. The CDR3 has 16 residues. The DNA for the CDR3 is TGTGCCAGCAGCTTAGTTGCAGAGTATTACCAAGAGACCCAGTACTTC. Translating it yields CASSLVAEYYQETQYF. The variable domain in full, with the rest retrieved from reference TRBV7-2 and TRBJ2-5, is GAGVSQSPSNKVTEKGKDVELRCDPISGHTALYWYRQSLGQGLEFLIYFQGNSAPDKSGLPSDRFSAERTGGSVSTLTIQRTQQEDSAVYLCASSLVAEYYQETQYFGPGTRLLVL.

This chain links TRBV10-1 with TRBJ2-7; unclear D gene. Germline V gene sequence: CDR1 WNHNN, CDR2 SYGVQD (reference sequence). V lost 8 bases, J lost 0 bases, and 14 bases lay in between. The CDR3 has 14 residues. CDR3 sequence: CASFTVNSSYEQYF. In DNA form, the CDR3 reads TGCGCCAGCTTCACAGTGAACAGCTCCTACGAGCAGTACTTC.

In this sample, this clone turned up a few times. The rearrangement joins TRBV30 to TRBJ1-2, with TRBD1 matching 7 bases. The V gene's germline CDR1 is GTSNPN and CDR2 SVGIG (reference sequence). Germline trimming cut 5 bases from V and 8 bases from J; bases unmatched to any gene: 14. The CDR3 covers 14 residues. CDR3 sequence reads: CAWDSSTGPTGYTF. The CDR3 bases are TGTGCCTGGGACTCCTCGACAGGGCCTACCGGCTACACCTTC.

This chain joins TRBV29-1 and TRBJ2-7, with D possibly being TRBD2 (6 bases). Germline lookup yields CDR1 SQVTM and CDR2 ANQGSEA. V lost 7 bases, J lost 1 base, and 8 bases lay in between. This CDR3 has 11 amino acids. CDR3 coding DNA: TGCAGCGCCGGGGGATCCTACGAGCAGTACTTC. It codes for CSAGGSYEQYF.

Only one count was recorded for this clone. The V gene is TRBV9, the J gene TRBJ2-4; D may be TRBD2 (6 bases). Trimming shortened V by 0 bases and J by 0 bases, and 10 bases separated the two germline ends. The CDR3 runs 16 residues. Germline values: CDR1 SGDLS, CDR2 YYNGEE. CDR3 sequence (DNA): TGTGCCAGCAGCGTAGGGGCGGGGTTAGCCAAAAACATTCAGTACTTC. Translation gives CASSVGAGLAKNIQYF. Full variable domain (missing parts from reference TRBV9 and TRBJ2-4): DSGVTQTPKHLITATGQRVTLRCSPRSGDLSVYWYQQSLDQGLQFLIQYYNGEERAKGNILERFSAQQFPDLHSELNLSSLELGDSALYFCASSVGAGLAKNIQYFGAGTRLSVL.

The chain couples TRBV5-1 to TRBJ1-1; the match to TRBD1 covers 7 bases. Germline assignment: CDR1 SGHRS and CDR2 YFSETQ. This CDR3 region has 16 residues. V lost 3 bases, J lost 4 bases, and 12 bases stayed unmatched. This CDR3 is CASSSVTGTLGTEAFF. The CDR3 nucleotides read TGCGCCAGCAGCTCAGTGACAGGGACCTTGGGCACTGAAGCTTTCTTT.